This T cell receptor beta chain was identified in a study of cytomegalovirus exposure and HLA in healthy donors. Study at large: Among 398 genotyped donors, approximately 80% fell in the Caucasian-associated ancestry cluster.

The PCR ran on 60 Vbeta and 13 Jbeta primers. This table comes from immunoSEQ multiplex PCR, and its TCRdb copy is limited to in-frame clones, with some not included. The table includes around 130,000 clones, around 80% detected once. Study-level points and caveats: Earlier analysis found most TCR beta V segments productive about 90% or about 30% of the time.

The table lists this clone with a few counts. Its antigen remains unidentified. This TCR came from a man younger than 45 in good health and CMV-seronegative. The sample was PBMCs.

The CDR3 nucleotides are TGTGCCAGCAGCCTATTCGGACTAGCGGGAGTTAATGAGCAGTTCTTC. Amino acid sequence: CASSLFGLAGVNEQFF. The V gene is TRBV5-5, the J gene TRBJ2-1; 13 bases map to TRBD2. V lost 4 bases to trimming and J lost 7 bases; unmatched junction nucleotides: 8. The CDR3 loop spans 16 amino acids. Germline lookup yields CDR1 SGHKS and CDR2 YYEKEE (reference sequence).